This is a list of T cell receptor beta chains from one sample in a study of beta chain features in type 1 diabetes. The method was immunoSEQ multiplex PCR; TCRdb's version includes in-frame clones alone and lacks a portion of them. The table includes 600,000 to 700,000 clones, over 10% detected once. What was sequenced was naive CD4+ T cells from blood. All receptors come from a man aged 30 to 39 with type 1 diabetes. The CDR3 runs from the conserved cysteine through the conserved F or W. Fields, in order: V gene, CDR3 protein.

TRBV30	CAWSVSMSTYGYTF
TRBV6-6	CASRSTSGATDTQYF
TRBV15	CATSSGRKGYNSPLHF
TRBV6-1	CASSAGRSTNQPQHF
TRBV6-6	CASSYGQETQYF
TRBV5-1	CASSSPTGQDTQYF
TRBV29-1	CSVLGSGFTEAFF
TRBV5-4	CASSFSGQSYGYTF
TRBV29-1	CSVGTGAITGELFF
TRBV7-9	CASSSQMNTEAFF
TRBV2	CASSERPSGPYEQYF
TRBV30	CAWSTLGQGVTYEQYF
TRBV7-2	CASRGSNQPQHF
TRBV4-3	CASSQDLSKPQHF
TRBV7-2	CASSLDENNEQFF
TRBV9	CASSVATIGGETQYF
TRBV30	CAWTAANYGYTF
TRBV28	CASSFRGGRLAGGRRYF
TRBV18	CASSPFASGDRYNEQFF
TRBV5-1	CASSLRPGQSTDTQYF
TRBV6-6	CASSRDYKTYEQYF
TRBV4-3	CASSRASSGSSGANVLTF
TRBV19	CATGGNRAGNIQYF
TRBV6-6	CASSYSSQGEAFF
TRBV7-9	CASSTGQGGQTQYF
TRBV28	CASSLWQYNSPLHF
TRBV6-5	CASYRREHSPLHF
TRBV7-8	CASSLFEGGEQYF
TRBV11-3	CASSLDGPGEQFF
TRBV7-3	CASSSQVGANTGELFF
TRBV7-2	CASSRTGSDTQYF
TRBV5-1	CASSLAQSTDTQYF